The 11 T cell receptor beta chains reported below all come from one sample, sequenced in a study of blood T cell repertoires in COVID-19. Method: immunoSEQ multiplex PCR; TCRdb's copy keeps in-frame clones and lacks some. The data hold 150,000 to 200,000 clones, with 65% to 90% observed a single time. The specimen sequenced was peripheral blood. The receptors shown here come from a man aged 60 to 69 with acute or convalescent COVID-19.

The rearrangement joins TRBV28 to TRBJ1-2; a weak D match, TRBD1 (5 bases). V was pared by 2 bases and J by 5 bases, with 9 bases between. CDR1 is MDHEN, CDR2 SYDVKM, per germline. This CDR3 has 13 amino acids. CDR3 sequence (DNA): TGTGCCAGCAGTTTAGACAGAGATTATGGCTACACCTTC. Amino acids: CASSLDRDYGYTF.

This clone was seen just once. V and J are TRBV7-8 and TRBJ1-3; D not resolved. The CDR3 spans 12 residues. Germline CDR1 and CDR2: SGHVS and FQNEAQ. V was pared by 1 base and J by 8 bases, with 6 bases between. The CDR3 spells CASSLVFDTIYF. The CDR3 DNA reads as TGTGCCAGCAGCTTAGTCTTCGACACCATATATTTT.

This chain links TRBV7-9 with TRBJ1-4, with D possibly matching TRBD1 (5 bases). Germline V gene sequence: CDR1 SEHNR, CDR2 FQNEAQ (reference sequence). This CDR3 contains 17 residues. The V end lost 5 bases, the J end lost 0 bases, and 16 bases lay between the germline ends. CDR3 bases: TGTGCCAGCAGCCTGTCGGGGGGGAGAGCAACTAATGAAAAACTGTTTTTT. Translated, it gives CASSLSGGRATNEKLFF.

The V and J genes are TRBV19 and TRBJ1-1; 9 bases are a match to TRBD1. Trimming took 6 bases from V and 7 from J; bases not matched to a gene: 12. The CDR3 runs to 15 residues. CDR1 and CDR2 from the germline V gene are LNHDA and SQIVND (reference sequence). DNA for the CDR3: TGTGCCAGTAGGGAAAACAGGGGGCGCGGTGGTGAAGCTTTCTTT. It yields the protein CASRENRGRGGEAFF.

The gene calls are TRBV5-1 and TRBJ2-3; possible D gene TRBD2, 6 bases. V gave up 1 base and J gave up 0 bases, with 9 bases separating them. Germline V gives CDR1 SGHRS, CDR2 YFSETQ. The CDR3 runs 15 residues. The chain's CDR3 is CASSLKSGSTDTQYF. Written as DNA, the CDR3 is TGCGCCAGCAGCTTGAAAAGCGGGAGCACAGATACGCAGTATTTT.

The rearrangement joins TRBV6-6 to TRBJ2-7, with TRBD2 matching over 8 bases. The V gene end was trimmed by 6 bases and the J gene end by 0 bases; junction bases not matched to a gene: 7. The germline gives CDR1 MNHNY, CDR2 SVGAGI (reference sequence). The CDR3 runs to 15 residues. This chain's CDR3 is CASSATGGGSYEQYF. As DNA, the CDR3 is TGTGCCAGCAGCGCCACGGGGGGGGGCTCCTACGAGCAGTACTTC.

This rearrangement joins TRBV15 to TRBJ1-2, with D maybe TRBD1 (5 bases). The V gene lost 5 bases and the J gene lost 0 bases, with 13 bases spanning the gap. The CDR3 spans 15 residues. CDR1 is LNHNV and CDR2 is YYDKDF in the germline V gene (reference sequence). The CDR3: CATSAKTEPNYGYTF. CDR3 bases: TGTGCCACCAGCGCTAAGACAGAACCTAACTATGGCTACACCTTC.

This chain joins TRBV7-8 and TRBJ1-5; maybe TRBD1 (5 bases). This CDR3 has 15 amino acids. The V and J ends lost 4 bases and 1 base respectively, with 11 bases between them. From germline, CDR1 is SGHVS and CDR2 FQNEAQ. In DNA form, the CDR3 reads TGTGCCAGCAGCTCAACGGGGGTCAGCAATCAGCCCCAGCATTTT. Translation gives CASSSTGVSNQPQHF.

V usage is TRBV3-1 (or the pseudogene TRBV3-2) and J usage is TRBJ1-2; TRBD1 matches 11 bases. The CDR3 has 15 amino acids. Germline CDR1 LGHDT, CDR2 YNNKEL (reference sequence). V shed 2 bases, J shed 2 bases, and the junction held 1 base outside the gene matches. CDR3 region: CASSQRTGGNYGYTF. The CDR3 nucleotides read TGTGCCAGCAGCCAACGGACAGGGGGCAACTATGGCTACACCTTC.

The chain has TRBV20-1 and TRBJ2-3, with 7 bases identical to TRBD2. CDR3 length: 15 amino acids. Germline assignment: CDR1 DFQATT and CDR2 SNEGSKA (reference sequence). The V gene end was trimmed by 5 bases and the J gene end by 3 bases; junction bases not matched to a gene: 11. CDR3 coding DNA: TGCAGTGCTCGTGGTGGGGGGGTAGGAACAGATACGCAGTATTTT. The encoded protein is CSARGGGVGTDTQYF.

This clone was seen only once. CDR3 region: CASSRGLYTEAFF. The CDR3 DNA reads TGTGCCAGCAGTCGAGGGTTGTACACTGAAGCTTTCTTT. V gene TRBV12-3 or TRBV12-4 combines with J gene TRBJ1-1; D is uncertain. V was cut by 5 bases and J by 3 bases, with 10 bases left in between. This CDR3 is 13 amino acids long.